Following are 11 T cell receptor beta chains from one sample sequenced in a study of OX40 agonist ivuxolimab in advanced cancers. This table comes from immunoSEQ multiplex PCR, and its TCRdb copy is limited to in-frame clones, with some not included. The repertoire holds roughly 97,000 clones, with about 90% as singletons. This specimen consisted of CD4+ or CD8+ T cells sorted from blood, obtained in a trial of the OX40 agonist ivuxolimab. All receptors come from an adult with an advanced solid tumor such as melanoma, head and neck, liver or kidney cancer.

This chain's CDR3 is CASSYGIDDEQYF. The CDR3 DNA reads TGCGCCAGCAGCTACGGCATCGACGACGAGCAGTACTTC. The genes are TRBV5-1 and TRBJ2-7, with no clear D. The CDR3 runs 13 residues. V lost 3 bases and J lost 5, with 12 bases in between. Germline CDR1 and CDR2: SGHRS and YFSETQ.

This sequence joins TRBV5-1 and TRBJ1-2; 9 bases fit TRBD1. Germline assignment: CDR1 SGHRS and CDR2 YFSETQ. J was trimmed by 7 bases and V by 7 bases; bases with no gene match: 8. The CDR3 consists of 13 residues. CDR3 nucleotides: TGCGCCAGCTCACCGGGACAGGGTTTTGGCTACACCTTC. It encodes CASSPGQGFGYTF.

CDR3 residues: CASSLSGGNTDTQYF. The CDR3 nucleotides read TGCGCCAGCAGCCTTAGCGGGGGGAACACAGATACGCAGTATTTT. V is TRBV5-1 and J is TRBJ2-3, with 10 bases identical to TRBD2. Per germline, CDR1 SGHRS and CDR2 YFSETQ. With 4 bases clipped from V and 2 bases from J, the junction kept 4 bases outside the gene matches. The CDR3 has 15 amino acids.

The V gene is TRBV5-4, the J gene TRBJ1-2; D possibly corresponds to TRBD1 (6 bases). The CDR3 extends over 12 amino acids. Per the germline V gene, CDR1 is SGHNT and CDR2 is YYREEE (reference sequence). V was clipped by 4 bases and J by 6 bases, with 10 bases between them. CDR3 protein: CASSNRDNGYTF. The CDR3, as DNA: TGTGCCAGCAGCAACCGGGACAATGGCTACACCTTC.

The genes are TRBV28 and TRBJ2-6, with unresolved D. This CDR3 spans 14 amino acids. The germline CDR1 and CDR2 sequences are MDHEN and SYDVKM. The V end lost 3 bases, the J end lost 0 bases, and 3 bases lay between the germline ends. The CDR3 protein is CASSFPSGANVLTF. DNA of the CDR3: TGTGCCAGCAGTTTTCCCTCTGGGGCCAACGTCCTGACTTTC.

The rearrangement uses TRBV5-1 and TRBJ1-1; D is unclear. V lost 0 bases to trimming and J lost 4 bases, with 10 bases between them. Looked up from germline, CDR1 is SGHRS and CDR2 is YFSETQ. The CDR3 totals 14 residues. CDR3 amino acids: CASSLAMGGTEAFF. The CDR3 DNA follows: TGCGCCAGCAGCTTGGCCATGGGTGGCACTGAAGCTTTCTTT.

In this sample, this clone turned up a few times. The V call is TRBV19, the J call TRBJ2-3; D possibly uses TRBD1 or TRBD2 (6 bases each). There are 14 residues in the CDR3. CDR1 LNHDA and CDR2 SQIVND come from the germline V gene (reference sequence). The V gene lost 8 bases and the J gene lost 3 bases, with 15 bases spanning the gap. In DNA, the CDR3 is TGTGCCAGTTCCCTGGAGGGGGAAACAGATACGCAGTATTTT. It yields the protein CASSLEGETDTQYF. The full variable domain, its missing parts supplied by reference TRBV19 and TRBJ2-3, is DGGITQSPKYLFRKEGQNVTLSCEQNLNHDAMYWYRQDPGQGLRLIYYSQIVNDFQKGDIAEGYSVSREKKESFPLTVTSAQKNPTAFYLCASSLEGETDTQYFGPGTRLTVL.

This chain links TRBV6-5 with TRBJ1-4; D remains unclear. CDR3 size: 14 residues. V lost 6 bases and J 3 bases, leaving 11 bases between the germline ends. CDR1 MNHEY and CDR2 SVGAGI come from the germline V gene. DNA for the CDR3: TGTGCCAGCAGGTCCCAGACGGCTAATGAAAAACTGTTTTTT. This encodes CASRSQTANEKLFF.

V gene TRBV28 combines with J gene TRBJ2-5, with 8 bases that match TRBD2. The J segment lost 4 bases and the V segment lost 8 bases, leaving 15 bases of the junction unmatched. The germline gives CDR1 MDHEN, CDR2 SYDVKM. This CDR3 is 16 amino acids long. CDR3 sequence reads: CASGLDPRAGGETQYF. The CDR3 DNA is TGTGCCAGCGGTCTCGACCCGCGGGCGGGAGGAGAGACCCAGTACTTC.

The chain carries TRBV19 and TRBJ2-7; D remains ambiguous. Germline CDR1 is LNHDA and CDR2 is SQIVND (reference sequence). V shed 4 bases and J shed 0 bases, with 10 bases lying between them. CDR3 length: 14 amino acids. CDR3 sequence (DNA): TGTGCCAGTAGTAGGTCGCAGGACTCCTACGAGCAGTACTTC. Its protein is CASSRSQDSYEQYF.

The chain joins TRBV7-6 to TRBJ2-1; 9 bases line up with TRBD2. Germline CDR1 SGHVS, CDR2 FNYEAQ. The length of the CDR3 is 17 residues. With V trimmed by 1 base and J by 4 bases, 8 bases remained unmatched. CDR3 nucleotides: TGTGCCAGCAGCTTAGGTGTTGGACTAGCGCGGTACAATGAGCAGTTCTTC. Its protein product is CASSLGVGLARYNEQFF.